This note documents a single TCR beta chain sequence. Its antigen is unidentified. Treatment in this sample: roughly 10-day PBMC culture with coronavirus spike peptide pools or control peptides (ViraFEST assay). It was with approximately 9.7 IU/ml IL-2 and roughly 9 ug/ml peptide pools that 1.5 million to 2.5 million PBMCs per well were cultured. This sample is part of a study of vaccination and CD4 T cells after COVID-19. As for the study in general: From HCoV-229E, HCoV-OC43, HCoV-NL63 and SARS-CoV-2, overlapping spike peptides were used to stimulate the cells.

With the Oncomine TCR Beta short-read assay, DNA from cultured CD4+ T cells was sequenced. Genomic DNA was taken out of cultured CD4+ T cells by extraction. TCRdb used MiXCR to reprocess the PCR reads, holding one entry per CDR3 protein. The sample has more than 15,000 distinct CDR3 sequences; over 50% are singletons. The germline V gene encodes CDR1 DFQATT and CDR2 SNEGSKA (reference sequence). The CDR3 sequence is 16 residues long. Deletions cut 3 bases from V and 4 bases from J, with 19 bases between. The source material was CD4+ T cells from blood, cultured in vitro. This TCR came from a human donor who had recovered from COVID-19. The chain is built from TRBV20-1 and TRBJ2-1; tentative D call: TRBD2 (6 bases). CDR3 residues: CSARPGVGLGYNEQFF. The CDR3 DNA reads as TGCAGTGCTAGGCCGGGAGTCGGGCTTGGGTACAATGAGCAGTTCTTC.